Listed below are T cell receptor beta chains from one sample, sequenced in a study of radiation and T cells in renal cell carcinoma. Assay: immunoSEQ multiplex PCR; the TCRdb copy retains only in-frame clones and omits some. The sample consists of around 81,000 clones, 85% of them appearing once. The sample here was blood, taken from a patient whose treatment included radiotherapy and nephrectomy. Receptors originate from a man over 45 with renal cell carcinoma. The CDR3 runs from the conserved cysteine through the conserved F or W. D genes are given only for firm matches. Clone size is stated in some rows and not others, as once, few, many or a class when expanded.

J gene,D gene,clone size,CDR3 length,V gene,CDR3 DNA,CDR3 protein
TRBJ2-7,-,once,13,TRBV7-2,TGTGCCAGCAGCTCAAGACAGGTTTACGAGCAGTACTTC,CASSSRQVYEQYF
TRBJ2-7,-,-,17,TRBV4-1,TGCGCCAGCAGCCAAGTGTACAGCGCTGGAAAAATCTACGAGCAGTACTTC,CASSQVYSAGKIYEQYF
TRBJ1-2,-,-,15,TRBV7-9,TGTGCCAGCAGCGGGACGGGGGGAATCAACTATGGCTACACCTTC,CASSGTGGINYGYTF
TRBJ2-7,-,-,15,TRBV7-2,TGTGCCAGCAGCTTAAGGCAGGGTGGCTCCTACGAGCAGTACTTC,CASSLRQGGSYEQYF
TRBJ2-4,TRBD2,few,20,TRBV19,TGTGCCAGTAGTATCCCCCTGACTAGCGGGAGGGGGTTTTCCAATAACATTCAGTACTTC,CASSIPLTSGRGFSNNIQYF
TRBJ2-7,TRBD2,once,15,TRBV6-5,TGTGCCAGCGGAGTAGAAGCGGGAGGGCCCGGGGAGCAGTACTTC,CASGVEAGGPGEQYF
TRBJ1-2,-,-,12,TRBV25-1,TGTGCCAGCAGTGAATGGAGCTATGGCTACACCTTC,CASSEWSYGYTF
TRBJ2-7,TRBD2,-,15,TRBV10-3,TGTGCCATCAGTGAGTCGAAGGCTAGCGGGGACGAGCAGTACTTC,CAISESKASGDEQYF
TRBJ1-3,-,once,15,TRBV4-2,TGTGCCAGCAGCGCCACAGTGGGGGCTGGAAACACCATATATTTT,CASSATVGAGNTIYF
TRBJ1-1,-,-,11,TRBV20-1,TGCAGTGCTAGTACACCCGTGAACGCTTTCTTT,CSASTPVNAFF
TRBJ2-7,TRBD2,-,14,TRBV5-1,TGCGCCAGCAGCTTCTCACTAGCGTCCTCCGAGCAGTACTTC,CASSFSLASSEQYF
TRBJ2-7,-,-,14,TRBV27,TGTGCCAGCAGCCAAAAGCAGACAGGCTATGCGCAGTACTTC,CASSQKQTGYAQYF
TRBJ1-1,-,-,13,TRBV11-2,TGTGCCAGCAGCCCGGACAGTAACACTGAAGCTTTCTTT,CASSPDSNTEAFF
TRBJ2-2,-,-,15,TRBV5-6,TGTGCCAGCAGCTTTTTTGGACCAAACACCGGGGAGCTGTTTTTT,CASSFFGPNTGELFF
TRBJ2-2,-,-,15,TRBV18,TGTGCCAGCTCCCCCACTAGCAGTCCGACCGGGGAGCTGTTTTTT,CASSPTSSPTGELFF
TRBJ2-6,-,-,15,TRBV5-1,TGCGCCAGCAGCCCCCGACCCTCTGGGGCCAACGTCCTGACTTTC,CASSPRPSGANVLTF
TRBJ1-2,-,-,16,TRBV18,TGTGCCAGCTCAAACCAACCCTCACAGCGTAGTTATGGCTACACCTTC,CASSNQPSQRSYGYTF
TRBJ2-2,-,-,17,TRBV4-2,TGTGCCAGCAGCCACCGGGGGCGCAACACGAACACCGGGGAGCTGTTTTTT,CASSHRGRNTNTGELFF
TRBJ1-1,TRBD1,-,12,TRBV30,TGTGCCTGGACGGGACAGTACACTGAAGCTTTCTTT,CAWTGQYTEAFF
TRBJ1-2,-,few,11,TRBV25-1,TGTGCCAGCAGTGACGGGTATGGCTACACCTTC,CASSDGYGYTF
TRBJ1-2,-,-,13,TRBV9,TGTGCCAGCAGCGTCCACACAGGGCTCGGCTACACCTTC,CASSVHTGLGYTF
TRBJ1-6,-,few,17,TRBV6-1,TGTGCCAGCAGTGGCTCCCGGATGAGCTCCTATAATTCACCCCTCCACTTT,CASSGSRMSSYNSPLHF
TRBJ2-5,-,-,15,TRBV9,TGTGCCAGCAGCGTAGCTACTAGAGCCAGAGAGACCCAGTACTTC,CASSVATRARETQYF
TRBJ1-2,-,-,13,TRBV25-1,TGTGCCAGCAGTGAATATGGTAACTATGGCTACACCTTC,CASSEYGNYGYTF
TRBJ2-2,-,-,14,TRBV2,TGTGCCAGCAGTGATCCGAGGTACACCGGGGAGCTGTTTTTT,CASSDPRYTGELFF
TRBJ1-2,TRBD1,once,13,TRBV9,TGTGCCAGCAGCCCGGGGGACAGGGGCACCTACACCTTC,CASSPGDRGTYTF
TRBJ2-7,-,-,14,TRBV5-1,TGCGCCAGCAGCTTCTTCGGGACACACGGCGAGCAGTACTTC,CASSFFGTHGEQYF
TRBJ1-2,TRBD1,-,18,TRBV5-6,TGTGCCAGCAGCCTCAGGGGGCCGGACCCCTACCCTAACTATGGCTACACCTTC,CASSLRGPDPYPNYGYTF
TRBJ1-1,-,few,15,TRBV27,TGTGCCAGCAGTTTTGTAGGGTCAGAGGGCACTGAAGCTTTCTTT,CASSFVGSEGTEAFF
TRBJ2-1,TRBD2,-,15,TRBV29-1,TGCAGCGTTGAAAACCCACTAGCGGGAGCTCATGAGCAGTTCTTC,CSVENPLAGAHEQFF
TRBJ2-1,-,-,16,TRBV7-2,TGTGCCAGCAATAGGGGGGAGGGCCGATTTTTAAATGAGCAGTTCTTC,CASNRGEGRFLNEQFF
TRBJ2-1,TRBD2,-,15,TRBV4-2,TGTGCCAGCAGCCAAGATTCTAGCGGGAGGTTTGAGCAGTTCTTC,CASSQDSSGRFEQFF
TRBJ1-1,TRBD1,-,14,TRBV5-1,TGCGCCAGCACCCAGAACAGGGGTGACACTGAAGCTTTCTTT,CASTQNRGDTEAFF
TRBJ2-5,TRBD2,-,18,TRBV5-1,TGCGCCAGCAGCTTGGTACCCAGCGGGGGGCTGGACCAAGAGACCCAGTACTTC,CASSLVPSGGLDQETQYF
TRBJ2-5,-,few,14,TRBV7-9,TGTGCCAGCAGCTCCCTTGGGGCCCAAGAGACCCAGTACTTC,CASSSLGAQETQYF
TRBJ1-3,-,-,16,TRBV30,TGTGCCTGGAGTGTACCCCGTAGTGCCTCTGGAAACACCATATATTTT,CAWSVPRSASGNTIYF
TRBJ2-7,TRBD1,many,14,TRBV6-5,TGTGCCAGCAGTTACACCGGGACAGGGTCCGAGCAGTACTTC,CASSYTGTGSEQYF
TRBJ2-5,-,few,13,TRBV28,TGTGCCAGCAGGGATCTGCAGCCAGGGATTGCGTACTTC,CASRDLQPGIAYF
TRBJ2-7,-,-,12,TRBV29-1,TGCAGCGAGAACACAGGGACCTACGAGCAGTACTTC,CSENTGTYEQYF
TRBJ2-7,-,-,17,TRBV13,TGTGCCAGCAGCTCGACCTACGCCGTCCACCCGGGGCGGGAGCAGTACTTC,CASSSTYAVHPGREQYF
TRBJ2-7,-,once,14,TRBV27,TGTGCCAGCAGTTTATCAGGGGGTGGCTACGAGCAGTACTTC,CASSLSGGGYEQYF
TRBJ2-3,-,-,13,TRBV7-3,TGTGCCAGCAGCCTCAATCGGGCAGATACGCAGTATTTT,CASSLNRADTQYF
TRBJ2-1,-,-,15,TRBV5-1,TGCGCCAGCACCCCGACGGGGAGATTTGTTGGTCAGGAGTTCTTC,CASTPTGRFVGQEFF
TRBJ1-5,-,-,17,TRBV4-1,TGCGCCAGCAGCCAAGATGTGGACCTTGGGGGAAGTCAGCCCCAGCATTTT,CASSQDVDLGGSQPQHF
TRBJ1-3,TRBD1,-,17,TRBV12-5,TGTGCTAGTGGTGGGTGGACAGGGGTTAGCTCTGGAAACACCATATATTTT,CASGGWTGVSSGNTIYF
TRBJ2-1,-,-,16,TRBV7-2,TGTGCCAGCAGCTTAGACCGGTTAAGCTCCTACAATGAGCAGTTCTTC,CASSLDRLSSYNEQFF
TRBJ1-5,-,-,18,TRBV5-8,TGTGCCAGCAGCTTGGCCTTAACAGGCCTAGGGGGCAATCAGCCCCAGCATTTT,CASSLALTGLGGNQPQHF
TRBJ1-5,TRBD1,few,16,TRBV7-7,TGTGCTAGCAGTTATCGCATGGGACAGGCGAATCAGCCCCAGCATTTT,CASSYRMGQANQPQHF
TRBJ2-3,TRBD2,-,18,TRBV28,TGTGCCAGCAGTTTATTGGCTAGCGGGAGAGGGACGAGAGATACGCAGTATTTT,CASSLLASGRGTRDTQYF
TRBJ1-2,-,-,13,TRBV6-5,TGTGCCAGCAGTCAGGGGACATTCTCTGGCTACACCTTC,CASSQGTFSGYTF
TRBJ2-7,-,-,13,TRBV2,TGTGCCAGCATCAGAGGGGCGGACTACGAGCAGTACTTC,CASIRGADYEQYF
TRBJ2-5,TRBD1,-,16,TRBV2,TGTGCCAGGACAGAAATTCGGGACAGGGGTCCAGAGACCCAGTACTTC,CARTEIRDRGPETQYF
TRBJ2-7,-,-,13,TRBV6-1,TGTGCCACCGTGACAGTAAACTCCTACGAGCAGTACTTC,CATVTVNSYEQYF
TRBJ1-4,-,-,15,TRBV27,TGTGCCAGCAGTTGGTTCTTTGCAACTAATGAAAAACTGTTTTTT,CASSWFFATNEKLFF